This T cell receptor beta chain was sequenced in a study of T cell responses to AZD1222 COVID-19 vaccine. Study conclusions and caveats: Clonal diversity was possibly underestimated, and the donors were mostly white British, with more females. Spike-specific TCR breadth and depth rose after two AZD1222 doses. Across spike, vaccine-associated CD4 TCRs were found, dominant at 160-218 and 743-854. Reports indicate that nearly half of spike-specific TCRs are directed at unmutated variant regions.

This table comes from immunoSEQ multiplex PCR, and its TCRdb copy is limited to in-frame clones, with some not included. The table records more than 100,000 clones, 90% of them present only once. This clone was found a few times. Its antigen is unidentified. The length of the CDR3 is 16 residues. Germline CDR1 and CDR2: SGDLS and YYNGEE. V was clipped by 0 bases and J by 3 bases; unmatched bases: 5. The clonotype comes from an adult in good health. The source material was peripheral blood, sampled on day 0 of AZD1222 vaccination. This chain links TRBV9 with TRBJ2-3, with 9 nucleotides matching TRBD2. The CDR3 DNA reads as TGTGCCAGCAGCGTAGTTGCGGGAGGGAATACAGATACGCAGTATTTT. Residues: CASSVVAGGNTDTQYF.